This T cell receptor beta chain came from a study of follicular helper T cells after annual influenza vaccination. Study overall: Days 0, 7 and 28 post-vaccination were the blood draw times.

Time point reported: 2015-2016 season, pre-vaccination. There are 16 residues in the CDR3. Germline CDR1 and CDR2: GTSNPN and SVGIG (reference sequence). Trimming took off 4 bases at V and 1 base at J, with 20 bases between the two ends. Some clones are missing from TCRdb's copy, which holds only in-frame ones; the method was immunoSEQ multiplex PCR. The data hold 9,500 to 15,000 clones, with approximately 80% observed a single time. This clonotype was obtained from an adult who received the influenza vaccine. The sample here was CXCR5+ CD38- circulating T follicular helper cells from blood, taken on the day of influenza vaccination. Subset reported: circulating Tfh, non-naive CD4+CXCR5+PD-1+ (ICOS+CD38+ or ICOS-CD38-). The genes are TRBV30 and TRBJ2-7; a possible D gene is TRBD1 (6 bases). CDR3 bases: TGTGCCTGGACCACCCCTCCCCCGAGGGGGTCCTACGAGCAGTACTTC. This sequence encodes CAWTTPPPRGSYEQYF.